Many counts were recorded for the clone carrying this TCR beta chain. The data belong to a study of T cells in Graves' hyperthyroidism and ophthalmopathy. The ends were cut back, 6 bases at V and 4 bases at J, with 18 bases in the middle. This CDR3 has 14 residues. Looked up from germline, CDR1 is SQVTM and CDR2 is ANQGSEA. Amplified regions were TCR beta CDR3 sequences from RNA transcripts. In the first-round RT-PCR of the TCR CDR3, the HTBI primer set was used. TCRdb redid the calling of the multiplex PCR reads with MiXCR, one entry per CDR3 protein. The sample records some 600,000 distinct CDR3 sequences, approximately 15% being singletons.

The sequencing input was blood. The rearrangement joins TRBV29-1 to TRBJ1-1; maybe TRBD1 (6 bases). The sequence derives from a woman aged 25 to 39 with Graves' hyperthyroidism that later progressed to Graves' ophthalmopathy. The CDR3 nucleotides are TGCAGCGTCGATACAACAGGGTTAGGCACTGAAGCTTTCTTT. Translation gives CSVDTTGLGTEAFF.